This T cell receptor (beta chain) is drawn from a study of T cells in Graves' hyperthyroidism and ophthalmopathy. Study summary: Peripheral blood was collected at initial diagnosis, before any treatment. Findings and caveats of the study: Stable hyperthyroidism and ophthalmopathy were separated using 13 V-J signatures.

Hyperthyroidism in the patients, aged 18 to 65, was newly diagnosed and under 2 months in duration. Clinical symptoms, serum thyroxine, TRAb, thyroid ultrasound and orbital computed tomography established diagnosis. Researchers took RNA transcripts and amplified the TCR beta CDR3 regions from them. HTBI primers were used for first-round RT-PCR of the TCR CDR3. Each CDR3 protein is one row after TCRdb ran MiXCR on the multiplex PCR reads. The table has some 770,000 distinct CDR3 sequences, about 16% seen once; the top ten hold under 8.5%. Of note for this clonotype: Its antigen is not known.

The V and J ends lost 7 bases and 0 bases, in that order; junction bases with no gene match: 3. Germline-derived CDR1 and CDR2 are DFQATT and SNEGSKA (reference sequence). The CDR3 is made up of 13 amino acids. V is TRBV20-1 and J is TRBJ2-4; TRBD2 matches 7 bases. The sample comprised blood. This receptor was obtained from a man aged 18 to 29 with Graves' hyperthyroidism. Here the CDR3 reads CSGREGAKNIQYF. The CDR3 bases are TGCAGTGGCAGGGAGGGAGCCAAAAACATTCAGTACTTC.